This TCR beta chain came from a study of shared clonotypes between healthy human individuals. Study-wide results and caveats: A handful of donors showed sharing of approximately 5% of naive CD4 clonotypes.

The data were produced by immunoSEQ multiplex PCR, yet TCRdb's version contains in-frame clones alone and is incomplete. The sample has fewer than 700,000 clones; about 95% are singletons. Trimming took 1 base from V and 2 from J, leaving 6 bases between them. Germline V gene sequence: CDR1 SGHDN, CDR2 FVKESK. This CDR3 contains 13 residues. CD45RO-negative, CCR7-selected cells formed the naive CD8 fraction, which excluded terminally differentiated effector memory CD45RA+ cells. Caucasian adults residing in Nashville, Tennessee made up all the donors. Details on this clone: No antigen is known for it.

The TCR comes from a woman younger than 45 in good health. This chain uses TRBV14 with TRBJ2-7; the D is unclear. The source material was naive CD8+ T cells sorted from blood. The CDR3 sequence: CASSQGPAYEQYF. The DNA of the CDR3 is TGTGCCAGCAGCCAAGGCCCAGCCTACGAGCAGTACTTC.